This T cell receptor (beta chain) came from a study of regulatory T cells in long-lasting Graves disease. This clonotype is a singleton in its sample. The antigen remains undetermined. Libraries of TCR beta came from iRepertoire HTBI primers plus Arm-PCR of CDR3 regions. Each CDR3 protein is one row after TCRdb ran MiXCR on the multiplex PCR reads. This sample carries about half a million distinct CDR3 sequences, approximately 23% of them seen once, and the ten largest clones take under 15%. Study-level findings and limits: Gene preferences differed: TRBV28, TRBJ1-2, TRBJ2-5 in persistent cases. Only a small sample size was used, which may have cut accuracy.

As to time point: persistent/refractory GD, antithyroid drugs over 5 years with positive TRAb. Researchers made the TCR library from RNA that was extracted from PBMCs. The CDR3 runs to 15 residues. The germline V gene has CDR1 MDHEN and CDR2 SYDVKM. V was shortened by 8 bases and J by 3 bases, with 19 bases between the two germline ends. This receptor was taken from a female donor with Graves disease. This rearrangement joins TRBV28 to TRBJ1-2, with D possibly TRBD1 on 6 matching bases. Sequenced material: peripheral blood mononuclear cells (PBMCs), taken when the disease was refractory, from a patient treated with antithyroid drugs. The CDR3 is CASSPRGEEDYGYTF. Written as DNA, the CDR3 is TGTGCCAGCTCACCAAGGGGGGAAGAAGACTATGGCTACACCTTC.